A single sample is the source of the 11 T cell receptor beta chains below, sequenced in a study of early T cells in non-severe SARS-CoV-2 infection. Using its own MiXCR run on the 5' RACE reads, TCRdb lists one record per CDR3 protein. The table lists 50,000 to 65,000 distinct CDR3 sequences, less than 20% of them singletons, with roughly 9% in the top ten. The source was whole blood, collected at baseline. The receptors come from an adult who was a healthcare worker with PCR-confirmed SARS-CoV-2 infection or an uninfected control (not recorded which).

The J gene is TRBJ2-4, the V gene TRBV2; D is unclear. The germline V gene encodes CDR1 SNHLY and CDR2 FYNNEI. CDR3 length: 15 residues. V gave up 1 base and J gave up 0 bases, with 7 bases separating them. The CDR3 loop is CASSEDGLAKNIQYF. CDR3 DNA: TGTGCCAGCAGTGAAGACGGTCTAGCCAAAAACATTCAGTACTTC.

CDR3 amino acids: CASSGDQGFYGYTF. CDR3 nucleotides: TGTGCCAGCAGCGGGGACCAGGGTTTCTATGGCTACACCTTC. The rearrangement links TRBV5-4 to TRBJ1-2, with a weak D call TRBD1 (5 bases). This CDR3 comprises 14 residues. The ends were cut back, 4 bases at V and 4 bases at J, with 14 bases in the middle. Germline V gives CDR1 SGHNT, CDR2 YYREEE (reference sequence).

The table lists this clonotype with many counts. The chain carries TRBV11-2 and TRBJ2-7, with D perhaps TRBD2 (7 bases). Germline values: CDR1 SGHAT, CDR2 FQNNGV. The CDR3 is 14 residues long. Between the trimmed V and J ends, which lost 1 base and 6 bases, there was a span of 13 bases. The CDR3 protein is CASSLARGAREQYF. The CDR3 bases are TGTGCCAGCAGCTTAGCCCGGGGGGCTCGCGAGCAGTACTTC.

This clonotype was seen a handful of times. CDR3 loop: CASSLEQARSYNEQFF. The CDR3 DNA follows: TGTGCCAGCAGCTTAGAACAAGCTCGCTCCTACAATGAGCAGTTCTTC. The chain joins TRBV7-2 to TRBJ2-1, with D hard to call. Germline CDR1 is SGHTA and CDR2 is FQGNSA. Trimming cost V 1 base and J 0 bases, with 10 bases left between them. This CDR3 is built from 16 residues.

This clonotype has just a few counts. The chain joins TRBV2 to TRBJ2-2, with D possibly being TRBD2 (6 bases). V lost 3 bases to trimming and J lost 3 bases, with 8 bases between them. CDR3 length equals 14 residues. Germline V gene data show CDR1 as SNHLY and CDR2 as FYNNEI. CDR3 region: CASSEDYHTGELFF. In nucleotides, the CDR3 is TGTGCCAGCAGTGAGGACTATCACACCGGGGAGCTGTTTTTT.

The V call is TRBV11-2, the J call TRBJ1-1; no reliable D call. CDR1 SGHAT and CDR2 FQNNGV come from the germline V gene. The CDR3 has 13 residues. The V and J ends lost 5 bases and 6 bases respectively, with 13 bases between them. The CDR3 sequence: CASSETSNAEAFF. CDR3 DNA sequence: TGTGCCAGCAGCGAGACTTCAAACGCTGAAGCTTTCTTT. The variable domain in full, completed from reference TRBV11-2 and TRBJ1-1, reads EAGVAQSPRYKIIEKRQSVAFWCNPISGHATLYWYQQILGQGPKLLIQFQNNGVVDDSQLPKDRFSAERLKGVDSTLKIQPAKLEDSAVYLCASSETSNAEAFFGQGTRLTVV.

The chain has TRBV20-1 and TRBJ1-5, with 9 nucleotides matching TRBD1. CDR1 DFQATT and CDR2 SNEGSKA come from the germline V gene (reference sequence). The CDR3 spans 16 residues. Losses at the gene ends were 0 bases for V and 5 bases for J; bases not matched to a gene: 8. The CDR3 sequence is CSARDGYRGLHQPQHF. CDR3 in DNA: TGCAGTGCTAGAGATGGGTACAGGGGGCTTCATCAGCCCCAGCATTTT.

In its sample, this clonotype was seen many times. CDR3 region: CASSLKVRGAANTGELFF. The CDR3 nucleotides are TGTGCCAGCAGTTTAAAGGTGCGGGGGGCCGCGAACACCGGGGAGCTGTTTTTT. The genes are TRBV27 and TRBJ2-2, with 8 bases that match TRBD2. The CDR3 runs to 18 residues. Germline V gene lookup returns CDR1 MNHEY and CDR2 SMNVEV (reference sequence). The ends lost 2 bases at V and 0 bases at J; junction bases unmatched: 8.

The J gene is TRBJ2-5, the V gene TRBV7-9; D not resolved. The CDR3 is 12 amino acids. Germline CDR1 reads SEHNR; CDR2 reads FQNEAQ (reference sequence). The V end lost 4 bases, the J end lost 1 base, and 4 bases lay between the germline ends. CDR3 loop: CASSYSQETQYF. The CDR3 coding sequence is TGTGCCAGCAGCTACAGCCAAGAGACCCAGTACTTC. The whole variable domain, filled in from reference TRBV7-9 and TRBJ2-5, reads DTGVSQNPRHKITKRGQNVTFRCDPISEHNRLYWYRQTLGQGPEFLTYFQNEAQLEKSRLLSDRFSAERPKGSFSTLEIQRTEQGDSAMYLCASSYSQETQYFGPGTRLLVL.

This chain links TRBV20-1 with TRBJ2-7, with 11 bases fitting TRBD2. The CDR3 is 18 residues long. Germline V gives CDR1 DFQATT, CDR2 SNEGSKA (reference sequence). V shed 0 bases, J shed 6 bases, and the junction held 16 bases outside the gene matches. CDR3 DNA sequence: TGCAGTGCTAGAGATCCCAGACTAGCGGGGCAAGTCTCTCTCGAGCAGTACTTC. This sequence encodes CSARDPRLAGQVSLEQYF.

This rearrangement joins TRBV20-1 to TRBJ2-3, with 8 bases lining up with TRBD1. V was clipped by 6 bases and J by 2 bases; unmatched bases: 7. The CDR3 loop spans 14 amino acids. CDR1 is DFQATT and CDR2 is SNEGSKA in the germline V gene (reference sequence). CDR3 in amino acids: CSALDRGATDTQYF. The CDR3 coding sequence is TGCAGTGCCCTTGACAGGGGAGCCACAGATACGCAGTATTTT.